These 2 T cell receptor beta chains came from one sample sequenced in a study of beta chain features in type 1 diabetes. Expressed TCRB transcripts were sequenced because the entire RNA isolate underwent reverse transcription. The table came from immunoSEQ multiplex PCR; TCRdb's copy has only in-frame clones and leaves some out. This sample has approximately 300,000 clones, with 8% to 13% found just once. The sequenced sample consisted of naive CD4+ T cells from blood. These receptors came from a woman in her twenties or thirties in good health.

V gene TRBV10-3 combines with J gene TRBJ2-2, with D possibly being TRBD2 (5 bases). The CDR3 runs to 12 residues. V gave up 3 bases and J gave up 6 bases, with 5 bases separating them. The V gene's germline CDR1 is ENHRY and CDR2 SYGVKD. The CDR3 nucleotides are TGTGCCATCAGTGAAGCGGCCGGGGAGCTGTTTTTT. This gives the protein CAISEAAGELFF.

This clone was counted a few times. CDR3 in DNA: TGTGCCAGCAGCGTACAGGGCGGAGGGACTGAAGCTTTCTTT. Protein: CASSVQGGGTEAFF. The chain combines TRBV9 with TRBJ1-1, with D tentatively TRBD1 (5 bases). With 1 base removed from V and 5 bases from J, the gap between germline ends came to 12 bases. Per germline, CDR1 SGDLS and CDR2 YYNGEE. The CDR3 runs 14 residues.